This TCR beta chain originates from a study of memory CD4+ T cells and cytomegalovirus serostatus. The sort gate was single viable CD3+CD4+CD8-CD45RO+ cells for memory CD4+ T cells. The CDR3 runs to 14 residues. Trimming left V 7 bases short and J 5 bases short, with 14 bases between. Germline V gene data show CDR1 as MNHNY and CDR2 as SVGAGI (reference sequence). Here immunoSEQ multiplex PCR was the method, and the copy in TCRdb shows in-frame clones only, minus some. Of 80,000 or so clones in the sample, just under 80% were seen once. General study findings and limits: About 40% of the roughly 160 known CMV-associated TCRbeta sequences appeared in CD4+ memory.

Concerning this clone itself: What it binds is unknown.

This clonotype was sampled from an adult in good health and CMV-seropositive. V usage is TRBV6-6 and J usage is TRBJ2-2, with TRBD2 as a possible D gene (6 bases). The sequenced material came from memory CD4+ T cells from blood. CDR3 in DNA: TGTGCCAGCACTGGGGGGACGGCAACCGGGGAGCTGTTTTTT. This gives the protein CASTGGTATGELFF.